Presented here are 21 T cell receptor beta chains from one specimen sequenced in a study of cytomegalovirus exposure and HLA in healthy donors. The study ran its PCR with 60 Vbeta and 13 Jbeta primers. The table came from immunoSEQ multiplex PCR; TCRdb's copy has only in-frame clones and leaves some out. The data show approximately 140,000 clones, with 70% to 80% seen just once and roughly 6% held by the top ten. Sequencing input: PBMCs. These receptors all stem from a man aged 50-60 years in good health and CMV-seropositive.

The chain links TRBV12-5 to TRBJ2-1; 7 nucleotides match TRBD1. The CDR3 runs 15 residues. Per the germline V gene, CDR1 is LGHNT and CDR2 is FRNRAP. V gave up 1 base and J gave up 4 bases; unmatched junction bases: 4. CDR3 DNA: TGTGCTAGTGGTTTGGGACAGGGCGGATACAATGAGCAGTTCTTC. This codes for CASGLGQGGYNEQFF.

The rearrangement uses TRBV7-9 and TRBJ1-4; the D gene is possibly TRBD1 (6 bases). The CDR3 spans 15 residues. The germline V and J ends were trimmed by 5 bases and 1 base, with 11 bases remaining between them. Looked up from germline, CDR1 is SEHNR and CDR2 is FQNEAQ (reference sequence). CDR3 coding DNA: TGTGCCAGCAGCCCATTCAGGGGAACTAATGAAAAACTGTTTTTT. Translating it yields CASSPFRGTNEKLFF.

This clone has just a few counts. The J gene is TRBJ2-2, the V gene TRBV14; perhaps TRBD2 as D (6 bases). Trimming pared 2 bases from V and 5 bases from J, leaving 15 bases between. The CDR3 length is 16 residues. Germline CDR1 reads SGHDN; CDR2 reads FVKESK. The CDR3 nucleotides are TGTGCCAGCAGCCAACCCAGCGGGCGATGGACCGGGGAGCTGTTTTTT. The encoded protein is CASSQPSGRWTGELFF.

This clone was found a few times. V gene TRBV19 combines with J gene TRBJ1-5; no clear D. The germline V gene encodes CDR1 LNHDA and CDR2 SQIVND (reference sequence). V was trimmed by 3 bases and J by 0 bases, leaving 9 bases between them. This CDR3 is built from 15 residues. Here the CDR3 reads CASSMGRYSNQPQHF. Here the CDR3 DNA reads TGTGCCAGTAGTATGGGGAGATATAGCAATCAGCCCCAGCATTTT.

The chain links TRBV10-3 to TRBJ1-2, with a weak D call TRBD1 (5 bases). This CDR3 comprises 13 residues. Germline CDR1 is ENHRY and CDR2 is SYGVKD. Trimming shortened V by 9 bases and J by 6 bases, and 17 bases separated the two germline ends. The CDR3 region is CAIWDRESNGYTF. CDR3 nucleotide sequence: TGTGCCATTTGGGACCGGGAGTCTAATGGCTACACCTTC.

V and J are TRBV30 and TRBJ2-7; perhaps TRBD2 as D (6 bases). The CDR3 is 14 residues long. Germline CDR1 GTSNPN, CDR2 SVGIG (reference sequence). V was shortened by 4 bases and J by 6 bases, with 19 bases between the two germline ends. CDR3 DNA: TGTGCCTGGACCCCGGGAGTGGCTAGTCGCGAGCAGTACTTC. This gives the protein CAWTPGVASREQYF.

The CDR3 protein is CASSTKTGSSYEQYF. In nucleotides, the CDR3 is TGTGCCAGTAGTACAAAGACAGGGAGCTCCTACGAGCAGTACTTC. The rearrangement links TRBV19 to TRBJ2-7; 7 nucleotides align to TRBD1. Germline V gene lookup returns CDR1 LNHDA and CDR2 SQIVND (reference sequence). The junction had 6 bases not matched to a gene; V was cut back by 4 bases and J by 0 bases. The CDR3 has 15 amino acids.

This clone has just one count. The chain is built from TRBV29-1 and TRBJ2-1; D unclear. Germline V gene data show CDR1 as SQVTM and CDR2 as ANQGSEA. Trimming shortened V by 4 bases and J by 4 bases, and 11 bases separated the two germline ends. This CDR3 is built from 13 residues. The CDR3 sequence: CSVGAVRYNEQFF. As DNA, the CDR3 is TGCAGCGTTGGGGCTGTCCGATACAATGAGCAGTTCTTC.

The chain joins TRBV7-9 to TRBJ2-2; D call uncertain. Germline-derived CDR1 and CDR2 are SEHNR and FQNEAQ (reference sequence). V was cut by 6 bases and J by 2 bases, with 13 bases left in between. The CDR3 covers 15 residues. The CDR3 is CASSIGAANTGELFF. The CDR3 DNA reads as TGTGCCAGCAGTATCGGAGCTGCTAACACCGGGGAGCTGTTTTTT.

The gene calls are TRBV4-1 and TRBJ2-5; 9 bases line up with TRBD2. The tail of the sequence fits TRBJ2-7 better, so the J call may be wrong. Germline V CDR1 and CDR2: MGHRA, YSYEKL. This CDR3 is 18 amino acids long. CDR3 region: CASSQEDPIAGVYYEQYF. CDR3 in DNA: TGCGCCAGCAGCCAAGAAGATCCAATAGCGGGAGTATACTACGAGCAGTACTTC.

The chain links TRBV9 to TRBJ2-1; D perhaps matches TRBD2 (7 bases). The V and J ends lost 3 bases and 7 bases respectively, with 20 bases between them. The CDR3 contains 16 residues. Germline CDR1 reads SGDLS; CDR2 reads YYNGEE. The CDR3 coding sequence is TGTGCCAGCAGCGAAGAGCCAGCGGGAAGGGGGAATGAGCAGTTCTTC. Encoded protein: CASSEEPAGRGNEQFF.

In nucleotides, the CDR3 is TGTGCCTGGAATACCGGGTTCTCTGGAAACACCATATATTTT. It codes for CAWNTGFSGNTIYF. The chain employs TRBV30 and TRBJ1-3, with D uncertain. CDR1 is GTSNPN and CDR2 is SVGIG in the germline V gene (reference sequence). The CDR3 runs 14 residues. V dropped 4 bases and J dropped 0 bases, with 10 bases sitting between them.

There are a few counts of this clone. The chain employs TRBV14 and TRBJ2-1, with 7 bases aligning to TRBD1. Germline V gives CDR1 SGHDN, CDR2 FVKESK. Losses at the gene ends were 4 bases for V and 4 bases for J; bases not matched to a gene: 10. CDR3 length: 16 amino acids. The CDR3, as DNA: TGTGCCAGCAGCCTAGTCGAGGCAGGGGGTTACAATGAGCAGTTCTTC. Its translation: CASSLVEAGGYNEQFF.

The rearrangement links TRBV9 to TRBJ1-3, with 8 bases matching TRBD1. The CDR3 length is 15 residues. Trimming removed 4 bases from V and 6 bases from J; junction bases left unmatched: 9. In germline, CDR1 is SGDLS, CDR2 YYNGEE. DNA for the CDR3: TGTGCCAGCAGCTCTATTGACAGGGGAGAAAACACCATATATTTT. Its protein is CASSSIDRGENTIYF.

The chain recombines TRBV5-6 with TRBJ1-4, with TRBD1 matching over 9 bases. Germline-derived CDR1 and CDR2 are SGHDT and YYEEEE. The CDR3 has 14 amino acids. With V trimmed by 4 bases and J by 8 bases, 6 bases remained unmatched. CDR3 region: CASSGADRGEKLFF. As DNA, the CDR3 is TGTGCCAGCAGCGGGGCGGACAGGGGAGAAAAACTGTTTTTT.

The V gene is TRBV5-6, the J gene TRBJ2-3; D is unclear. The CDR3 length is 11 residues. Germline lookup yields CDR1 SGHDT and CDR2 YYEEEE. V gave up 2 bases and J gave up 5 bases, with 3 bases separating them. The CDR3 here is CASSFRDTQYF. For the CDR3, the DNA is TGTGCCAGCAGCTTTCGAGATACGCAGTATTTT.

As DNA, the CDR3 is TGTGCCAGCAGCCTACTACCGGGACAGGCACCGCATGGCTACACCTTC. Protein product: CASSLLPGQAPHGYTF. V is TRBV14 and J is TRBJ1-2, with 8 positions matching TRBD1. Germline CDR1 SGHDN, CDR2 FVKESK. This CDR3 is built from 16 residues. After removal of 4 bases from V and 6 bases from J, the junction contained 13 bases not matched to a gene.

V usage is TRBV5-1 and J usage is TRBJ1-1, with 7 bases fitting TRBD1. The length of the CDR3 is 12 residues. The germline V gene has CDR1 SGHRS and CDR2 YFSETQ. Unmatched junction bases numbered 3, after V lost 4 bases and J lost 6 bases. DNA of the CDR3: TGCGCCAGCAGCACAGGGGTCGCTGAAGCTTTCTTT. The encoded protein is CASSTGVAEAFF.

The chain is built from TRBV7-2 and TRBJ2-3; D is possibly TRBD1 (6 bases). In germline, CDR1 is SGHTA, CDR2 FQGNSA. V was trimmed by 0 bases and J by 12 bases, leaving 19 bases between them. The CDR3 has 15 residues. The CDR3 coding sequence is TGTGCCAGCAGCTTAGCCGTTAGGACAGCCTCGCCACAGTATTTT. Its translation is CASSLAVRTASPQYF.

This chain joins TRBV6-1 and TRBJ2-2; TRBD2 matches 7 bases. Trimming at V came to 8 bases and at J to 5 bases, leaving 2 bases not matched to a gene. CDR1 is MNHNS, CDR2 SASEGT, per germline. The CDR3 runs to 12 residues. The CDR3 nucleotides read TGTGCCAGCTCCGGGAGGACCGGGGAGCTGTTTTTT. Translating it yields CASSGRTGELFF.

The chain carries TRBV11-1 and TRBJ2-7; D is uncertain. The CDR3 is 15 amino acids. V lost 1 base and J lost 0, with 10 bases in between. Germline CDR1 SGHAT, CDR2 FQDESV (reference sequence). CDR3 DNA: TGTGCCAGCAGCTTAGGGAGTGGATTCTCCTACGAGCAGTACTTC. Its protein is CASSLGSGFSYEQYF. Full variable domain (remainder filled in from reference TRBV11-1 and TRBJ2-7): EAEVAQSPRYKITEKSQAVAFWCDPISGHATLYWYRQILGQGPELLVQFQDESVVDDSQLPKDRFSAERLKGVDSTLKIQPAELGDSAMYLCASSLGSGFSYEQYFGPGTRLTVT.